One sample yielded the 20 T cell receptor beta chains listed below, sequenced in a study of beta chain features in type 1 diabetes (dated by TCRdb to 2016 to 2019). The antigens of these receptors remain unknown. Libraries came from the immunoSEQ multiplex PCR assay. The entire isolated RNA was reverse transcribed using the High Capacity cDNA Reverse Transcription Kit, and thus expressed TCRB transcripts were sequenced. The table was pulled from immuneACCESS by TCRdb, which kept in-frame rearrangements only. Such tables lose some clones; where checked, under half of the loss comes from unresolved V genes, and the rest has no known cause. This sample holds 630,000 or so clones; more than 13% were observed only once. The leading ten clones occupy 0.035% to 0.04% of the sample. General conclusions and limits of the study: A moderate but significant shortening of TCRB CDR3 length was observed in type 1 diabetes patients in all four CD4+ subsets.

Specimen: naive CD4+ T cells from blood. In light of the paper, this sample's cell subset or site label describes: true naive CD4+ T cells. The receptor source for this set is a man in his late teens or twenties with type 1 diabetes.

The V call is TRBV4-3, the J call TRBJ1-2, with D perhaps matching TRBD1 (6 bases). The ends were cut back, 1 base at V and 3 bases at J, with 18 bases in the middle. The CDR3 totals 17 residues. Germline values: CDR1 LGHNA, CDR2 YSLEER. CDR3 DNA: TGCGCCAGCAGCCAAGCCCTACAGCGCAACAGGGACTATGGCTACACCTTC. It codes for CASSQALQRNRDYGYTF.

This chain joins TRBV7-2 and TRBJ2-7; no clear D gene. Trimming removed 6 bases from V and 3 bases from J, with 6 bases in between. CDR1 and CDR2 (germline): SGHTA, FQGNSA. This CDR3 region has 11 residues. This CDR3 is CASSPYYEQYF. The CDR3 DNA is TGTGCCAGCAGTCCATACTACGAGCAGTACTTC.

A few counts support this clone. The genes are TRBV29-1 and TRBJ2-5; D is possibly TRBD1 or TRBD2 (6 bases each). With 1 base removed from V and 8 bases from J, the gap between germline ends came to 17 bases. The CDR3 totals 14 residues. The V gene's germline CDR1 is SQVTM and CDR2 ANQGSEA. In DNA form, the CDR3 reads TGCAGCGTTGAAGGGCAAAGTGGGGGGCCCACCCAGTACTTC. Protein sequence: CSVEGQSGGPTQYF. The full variable domain, rest sourced from reference TRBV29-1 and TRBJ2-5, is SAVISQKPSRDICQRGTSLTIQCQVDSQVTMMFWYRQQPGQSLTLIATANQGSEATYESGFVIDKFPISRPNLTFSTLTVSNMSPEDSSIYLCSVEGQSGGPTQYFGPGTRLLVL.

This clone was detected a few times. This sequence joins TRBV7-9 and TRBJ2-3, with 8 bases aligning to TRBD2. The CDR3 runs to 16 residues. The germline V gene encodes CDR1 SEHNR and CDR2 FQNEAQ (reference sequence). The junction had 6 bases not matched to a gene; V was cut back by 4 bases and J by 0 bases. CDR3 amino acids: CASSSKAGASTDTQYF. The CDR3 DNA sequence: TGTGCCAGCAGCTCTAAAGCGGGGGCTAGCACAGATACGCAGTATTTT.

The J gene is TRBJ2-7, the V gene TRBV6-6, with D hard to call. CDR3 size: 14 residues. Trimming pared 5 bases from V and 4 bases from J, leaving 15 bases between. The germline CDR1 and CDR2 sequences are MNHNY and SVGAGI (reference sequence). The chain's CDR3 is CASSPWMVPYEQYF. In DNA, the CDR3 is TGTGCCAGCAGTCCCTGGATGGTCCCTTACGAGCAGTACTTC.

The rearrangement uses TRBV29-1 and TRBJ1-1; TRBD1 agrees at 9 bases. CDR3 length: 13 residues. Germline-derived CDR1 and CDR2 are SQVTM and ANQGSEA. The J segment lost 6 bases and the V segment lost 4 bases, leaving 6 bases of the junction unmatched. DNA for the CDR3: TGCAGCGTTGTGGGACAGGGACCCCCTGAAGCTTTCTTT. Translated: CSVVGQGPPEAFF. Full variable domain (outside the CDR3, taken from reference TRBV29-1 and TRBJ1-1): SAVISQKPSRDICQRGTSLTIQCQVDSQVTMMFWYRQQPGQSLTLIATANQGSEATYESGFVIDKFPISRPNLTFSTLTVSNMSPEDSSIYLCSVVGQGPPEAFFGQGTRLTVV.

The CDR3 DNA reads as TGCGCCAGCAGGGCGGCGATAGCATCCACAGATACGCAGTATTTT. It yields the protein CASRAAIASTDTQYF. This sequence joins TRBV5-1 and TRBJ2-3; no reliable D call. The ends were cut back, 5 bases at V and 2 bases at J, with 15 bases in the middle. Germline CDR1 reads SGHRS; CDR2 reads YFSETQ. The CDR3 totals 15 residues.

This rearrangement joins TRBV5-1 to TRBJ2-2; TRBD2 matches at 9 bases. Germline V gives CDR1 SGHRS, CDR2 YFSETQ. The J segment lost 2 bases and the V segment lost 5 bases, leaving 1 base of the junction unmatched. CDR3 length: 14 amino acids. The CDR3 nucleotides are TGCGCCAGCAGGACTAGCGGTAACACCGGGGAGCTGTTTTTT. This codes for CASRTSGNTGELFF. Combining the CDR3 with reference TRBV5-1 and TRBJ2-2 gives the whole variable domain KAGVTQTPRYLIKTRGQQVTLSCSPISGHRSVSWYQQTPGQGLQFLFEYFSETQRNKGNFPGRFSGRQFSNSRSEMNVSTLELGDSALYLCASRTSGNTGELFFGEGSRLTVL.

The J gene is TRBJ1-4, the V gene TRBV2, with D unresolved. Trimming cost V 7 bases and J 7 bases, with 7 bases left between them. Germline assignment: CDR1 SNHLY and CDR2 FYNNEI. The CDR3 sequence is 11 residues long. The CDR3 bases are TGTGCCAGCATTGGGCTTGAAAAACTGTTTTTT. This encodes CASIGLEKLFF. The entire variable domain, with the rest obtained from reference TRBV2 and TRBJ1-4, is as follows: EPEVTQTPSHQVTQMGQEVILRCVPISNHLYFYWYRQILGQKVEFLVSFYNNEISEKSEIFDDQFSVERPDGSNFTLKIRSTKLEDSAMYFCASIGLEKLFFGSGTQLSVL.

This clone was recorded a few times. V is TRBV6-1 and J is TRBJ1-5; no firm D call. CDR1 is MNHNS, CDR2 SASEGT, per germline. The CDR3 loop spans 13 amino acids. The V gene lost 2 bases and the J gene lost 4 bases, with 6 bases spanning the gap. This CDR3 is CASSEWENQPQHF. CDR3 DNA sequence: TGTGCCAGCAGTGAATGGGAGAATCAGCCCCAGCATTTT.

This clone came up a few times. CDR3 residues: CAWSAGGSGYTF. Here the CDR3 DNA reads TGTGCCTGGAGTGCCGGGGGTTCCGGCTACACCTTC. The chain links TRBV30 to TRBJ1-2; D is possibly TRBD1 (5 bases). CDR1 and CDR2 (germline): GTSNPN, SVGIG (reference sequence). V lost 1 base to trimming and J lost 8 bases, with 11 bases between them. The CDR3 runs 12 residues.

This clone appeared a few times. J is TRBJ2-2 and V is TRBV30; D remains unclear. CDR1 and CDR2 from the germline V gene are GTSNPN and SVGIG (reference sequence). The CDR3 runs to 14 residues. For the CDR3, the DNA is TGTGCTGTACAAGTGGGAATTAACACCGGGGAGCTGTTTTTT. This encodes CAVQVGINTGELFF.

This clone has only a few counts. This chain connects TRBV9 to TRBJ1-2; D unclear. The V end was cut by 0 bases, the J end by 2 bases, with 5 bases between. This CDR3 is 13 amino acids long. Germline V gene data show CDR1 as SGDLS and CDR2 as YYNGEE. The CDR3 coding sequence is TGTGCCAGCAGCGTAGGGGAGAACTATGGCTACACCTTC. It codes for CASSVGENYGYTF.

This clone was detected only a few times. The gene calls are TRBV21-1 and TRBJ1-5; TRBD1, the table's D call, lacks a check against the DNA. TRBV21-1 is labeled a pseudogene. This CDR3 contains 20 residues. This CDR3 reads CASSHIKRNGRGTLNQPQHF. The CDR3 DNA sequence: TGTGCCAGCAGCCATATAAAAAGGAACGGCAGGGGGACTCTCAATCAGCCCCAGCATTTT.

This rearrangement joins TRBV30 to TRBJ1-6, with 8 bases that match TRBD1. The J segment lost 9 bases and the V segment lost 3 bases, leaving 7 bases of the junction unmatched. In germline, CDR1 is GTSNPN, CDR2 SVGIG (reference sequence). The CDR3 is 14 residues long. CDR3 in DNA: TGTGCCTGGAGCCATCCGGACAGGGTTTCACCCCTCCACTTT. Translation: CAWSHPDRVSPLHF.

The chain combines TRBV1 with TRBJ2-2; TRBD2 is taken as the D call from the table, unchecked against the DNA. TRBV1 is described as a pseudogene. This CDR3 region has 12 residues. The CDR3 sequence: CTSTERAGELFF. CDR3 nucleotides: TGCACCAGCACAGAGCGGGCCGGGGAGCTGTTTTTT.

V and J are TRBV27 and TRBJ1-5; D ambiguous. With 6 bases removed from V and 3 bases from J, the gap between germline ends came to 9 bases. The germline CDR1 and CDR2 sequences are MNHEY and SMNVEV (reference sequence). This CDR3 is built from 13 residues. The CDR3: CASRARVNQPQHF. The CDR3 region has the DNA TGTGCCAGCAGGGCGAGGGTCAATCAGCCCCAGCATTTT.

There are a few counts of this clone. The chain has TRBV9 and TRBJ1-2, with 9 bases aligning to TRBD1. Looked up from germline, CDR1 is SGDLS and CDR2 is YYNGEE. V was clipped by 2 bases and J by 4 bases; unmatched bases: 3. This CDR3 region has 14 residues. The CDR3 coding sequence is TGTGCCAGCAGCGTTGGGACAGGGTTCTATGGCTACACCTTC. Encoded protein: CASSVGTGFYGYTF.

CDR3 sequence (DNA): TGTGCCAAGACGACGGGCAACACTGAAGCTTTCTTT. Translated, it gives CAKTTGNTEAFF. The rearrangement links TRBV2 to TRBJ1-1; D gene unclear. Germline V gene sequence: CDR1 SNHLY, CDR2 FYNNEI. The V and J ends lost 10 bases and 2 bases respectively, with 11 bases between them. This CDR3 comprises 12 residues.

CDR3 DNA: TGCGCCAGCAGCTGGGACAGGGGATGCGGGAACACTGAAGCTTTCTTT. The encoded protein is CASSWDRGCGNTEAFF. The V gene is TRBV23-1, the J gene TRBJ1-1, with 10 bases lining up with TRBD1. TRBV23-1 is treated as an ORF (open reading frame) with a function not yet certain. The CDR3 totals 16 residues. Trimming took 6 bases from V and 1 from J; bases not matched to a gene: 8.